Listed below are T cell receptor beta chains from one sample, sequenced in a study of follicular helper T cells after annual influenza vaccination. Sequencing used immunoSEQ multiplex PCR; TCRdb keeps in-frame clones, though not all of them. Counted here are thousands of clones, roughly 89% occurring once; the ten biggest clones make up around 0.45%. This specimen was CXCR5+ CD38- circulating T follicular helper cells from blood, taken on the day of influenza vaccination. All receptors come from an adult who received the influenza vaccine. Each CDR3 is given with its conserved first and last residue. Each record gives: clone size, V gene, J gene, D gene, CDR3 protein, CDR3 DNA. A D gene is named only where the DNA matches it firmly. A clone size is listed for some rows: how often the clone was seen (once, few, many), or a class if it is expanded.

NA	TRBV19	TRBJ2-3	NA	CASSSQGWDTQYF	TGTGCCAGTAGTAGCCAGGGTTGGGATACGCAGTATTTT
NA	TRBV19	TRBJ1-2	NA	CASSPGPSNYGYTF	TGTGCCAGTAGTCCAGGACCCTCCAACTATGGCTACACCTTC
NA	TRBV5-1	TRBJ2-1	TRBD2	CASSGLAGGAYNEQFF	TGCGCCAGCAGCGGGCTAGCGGGGGGCGCCTACAATGAGCAGTTCTTC
NA	TRBV7-9	TRBJ2-2	TRBD2	CASSTTSGGTNTGELFF	TGTGCCAGCAGCACTACTAGCGGAGGAACGAACACCGGGGAGCTGTTTTTT
NA	TRBV14	TRBJ1-6	NA	CASSHSQKNSPLHF	TGTGCCAGCAGCCATTCACAAAAAAATTCACCCCTCCACTTT
NA	TRBV11-3	TRBJ2-1	TRBD2	CASSTSGIEQFF	TGTGCCAGCAGCACTAGCGGGATTGAGCAGTTCTTC
NA	TRBV7-2	TRBJ2-1	NA	CASSPHPYEQFF	TGTGCCAGCAGCCCCCATCCGTATGAGCAGTTCTTC
NA	TRBV11-3	TRBJ1-1	NA	CASSLDRYNTEAFF	TGTGCCAGCAGCTTGGACAGATATAACACTGAAGCTTTCTTT
NA	TRBV5-1	TRBJ2-3	TRBD2	CASSFTLAGKSDTQYF	TGCGCCAGCAGCTTTACCCTAGCGGGGAAATCAGATACGCAGTATTTT
NA	TRBV4-1	TRBJ2-1	TRBD2	CASSQDHSGGAREQFF	TGCGCCAGCAGCCAAGATCATAGCGGGGGGGCCAGGGAGCAGTTCTTC
few	TRBV6-5	TRBJ2-7	TRBD2	CASSQEGLASYEQYF	TGTGCCAGCAGTCAGGAGGGACTAGCCTCCTACGAGCAGTACTTC